This paragraph reports one TCR beta chain. This receptor's antigen is unknown. No much larger clone is present one base from it, and per-base qualities are unavailable. The roughly 39 donors, aged roughly 6 to 90 years, were systemically healthy Caucasian individuals from Russia. About 10 milliliters of peripheral blood were drawn from each donor into EDTA-treated Vacutainer tubes. PBMCs were isolated by Ficoll-Paque density-gradient centrifugation, with at least 7 million obtained per sample. Total RNA, at least 5.5 micrograms per sample, was extracted from PBMCs with Trizol reagent. The percentages of naive CD45RAhigh/CD27high T cells were determined by flow cytometry on a PBMC aliquot from every donor. This record comes from a study of blood T cells in healthy people across ages (dated by TCRdb to about 2015). In the study overall: In model experiments, template switching captured roughly one uniquely barcoded TCR beta cDNA molecule for every two T cells. To avoid experimental bias, donors of different ages were randomly spread across the sequencing lanes. Four age groups were formed from the donors: young (average approximately 15 years), middle-aged (just under 40), aged (around 62) and long-lived (more than 75). For two donors (one aged 18 to 29 and one aged 80 or older), the study analyzed two additional independent replicas of 1 million unique cDNA reads from the same blood draw. Using deep sequencing normalized with unique cDNA molecular identifiers, the study measured how TCR beta repertoire diversity changes with age.

The V and J ends are trimmed by 5 bases and 1 base, leaving 11 bases between them. CDR1 and CDR2, looked up from the germline V gene (reference sequence), are SEHNR and FQNEAQ. The CDR3 runs 14 amino acids, cysteine and phenylalanine included. The entry retains the CDR3 DNA only, 42 bases that are in frame from base 1. The investigation overall reported the following: A strong correlation was found between observed TCR beta diversity and the percentage of naive T cells measured by flow cytometry. As age increased, observed TCR beta diversity per million T cells dropped in a roughly linear way, and a significant reduction was already evident by age approximately 40. Estimates of total diversity based on one million sequenced T cells were considered lower bounds and underestimates. Since profiling was done on bulk unsorted PBMCs, naive and antigen-experienced compartments could not be conclusively compared. Compared with the aged group, more naive CD4+ T cells, fewer expanded clones and increased TCR diversity were shown by the long-lived group, suggesting age selection. Because the CMV infection status of the donors was unknown, age-related changes in expanded clonotypes may potentially have been confounded.

Libraries were built with 5' RACE. The sequencer listed for this sample is Illumina HiSeq 2500. A second PCR of about 7 to 12 cycles was run with a J-beta primer mix and a sample-barcoded 5' primer. Each TCR beta cDNA molecule received a unique molecular identifier from a template-switch 5' adaptor carrying 12 random nucleotides. Each sample yielded at least 3 million CDR3-containing paired-end reads. The Mint cDNA synthesis kit, primed by a TRBC-specific oligonucleotide, was used to synthesize first-strand cDNA from all RNA. Following uracil-DNA glycosylase treatment, a first 18-cycle PCR with universal primers M1SS and BC2_uni_R was performed on all cDNA. As for how the authors treated the data: For normalization, 1 million high-quality reads were randomly selected from each sample, with every read carrying a distinct molecular identifier. Reads with shared molecular identifiers were discarded instead of being binned into consensus sequences. MiTCR, run with a Q25 quality threshold and the strictest error-elimination algorithm, handled CDR3 identification, clonotype clustering and error correction. A nonparametric unseen species model with Euler transformation was used to estimate a lower bound on total TCR beta diversity. In TCRdb, the public reads were trimmed at Q25 with fastp and aligned with MiXCR, with productive beta chains retained. Rows matching on CDR3 protein sequence are summarized as one entry with the most common DNA and genes. What appears here as the V and J calls and clone size reflects TCRdb's work, not the paper's. The sample table holds 1.5 million to 2 million distinct CDR3 sequences, of which roughly 52% were seen once. The top ten clones comprise more than 2% of the sample.

Sequences were obtained from blood. This clonotype was sampled from a woman between 35 and 50 years old in good health. The chain is encoded by TRBV7-9 joined to TRBJ2-5; no D segment can be confidently identified. The DNA sequence is given as TGTGCCAGCAGCAAGACATGGGGCCAAGAGACCCAGTACTTC. This yields the protein CASSKTWGQETQYF.